Each of the 30 T cell receptor beta chains below was sequenced from the same sample in a study of human T cells and chemical hapten exposure. Via MiXCR, TCRdb re-called the RACE reads, giving one row per CDR3 protein. This table holds about 110,000 distinct CDR3 sequences, roughly a tenth found once. The time point is: patch test 2, 6 weeks after DPC sensitization. Regarding treatment: therapeutic diphenylcyclopropenone sensitization with weekly scalp DPC. This specimen was whole blood, taken in connection with sensitization to the hapten diphenylcyclopropenone (DPC). Source of these receptors: a woman between 40 and 55 years old with alopecia areata. Some clones in this sample may be carry-over from other donors' samples.

This clonotype has more than one count but fewer than ten. The chain joins TRBV18 to TRBJ1-2; maybe TRBD1 (6 bases). The CDR3 consists of 13 residues. V lost 5 bases and J lost 6, with 13 bases in between. CDR1 and CDR2 from the germline V gene are KGHSH and LQKENI. This CDR3 is CASSVQGRDGYTF. CDR3 bases: TGTGCCAGCTCAGTACAGGGTCGGGATGGCTACACCTTC.

This clonotype was picked up many times. The V gene is TRBV11-2, the J gene TRBJ1-2; perhaps TRBD1 as D (6 bases). Trimming stripped 8 bases from V and 4 bases from J, with 14 bases between. The CDR3 sequence is 13 residues long. Per germline, CDR1 SGHAT and CDR2 FQNNGV. The CDR3 spells CASGNGQLYGYTF. DNA of the CDR3: TGTGCCAGCGGGAACGGACAGCTCTATGGCTACACCTTC.

This clonotype was counted at least ten times. The chain carries TRBV6-2 or TRBV6-3 and TRBJ1-2; D gene unclear. Trimming took off 2 bases at V and 0 bases at J, with 1 base between the two ends. Germline V gene sequence: CDR1 MNHEY, CDR2 SVGEGT. CDR3 size: 12 residues. CDR3 DNA: TGTGCCAGCAGTTACCCTAACTATGGCTACACCTTC. This translates into CASSYPNYGYTF.

Ten or more counts support this clonotype. The chain employs TRBV4-2 and TRBJ2-3; no definite D call. In germline, CDR1 is LGHNA, CDR2 YNFKEQ. The V gene lost 0 bases and the J gene lost 1 base, with 5 bases spanning the gap. CDR3 size: 14 residues. The CDR3 bases are TGTGCCAGCAGCCAAGATCTACGCACAGATACGCAGTATTTT. Its protein is CASSQDLRTDTQYF.

In its sample, this clonotype was seen many times. J is TRBJ2-7 and V is TRBV11-3; D gene uncertain. There are 13 residues in the CDR3. The V and J ends lost 2 bases and 1 base respectively, with 6 bases between them. Per germline, CDR1 SGHNT and CDR2 YENEEA. The CDR3 sequence: CASSLYQSYEQYF. The CDR3 DNA sequence: TGTGCCAGCAGCTTATACCAGTCCTACGAGCAGTACTTC.

This clonotype has ten or more counts. The chain joins TRBV5-8 to TRBJ1-2, with 7 bases fitting TRBD1. Germline V CDR1 and CDR2: SGHTS, YDEGEE. The CDR3 extends over 14 amino acids. After removal of 4 bases from V and 7 bases from J, the junction contained 10 bases not matched to a gene. The CDR3 coding sequence is TGTGCCAGCAGCCGGTTAAGGGGGCCATTTGGCTACACCTTC. Amino acids: CASSRLRGPFGYTF.

In its sample, this clonotype was seen a few times. A read error may produce the germline difference seen at one junction end. The CDR3 bases are TGTGCTAGCAGCCCATTGGCAGCCGGCACAGATACGCAGTATTTT. Translation: CASSPLAAGTDTQYF. V usage is TRBV7-7 and J usage is TRBJ2-3; D gene uncertain. The CDR3 runs 15 residues. Germline V lookup: CDR1 SSHAT, CDR2 FNYEAQ (reference sequence).

The chain joins TRBV4-3 to TRBJ1-5, with D perhaps matching TRBD1 (6 bases). The V gene lost 0 bases and the J gene lost 4 bases, with 10 bases spanning the gap. Germline CDR1 reads LGHNA; CDR2 reads YSLEER. This CDR3 comprises 15 residues. The CDR3 DNA is TGCGCCAGCAGCCAAGAAACAGGGACGAATCAGCCCCAGCATTTT. Translation: CASSQETGTNQPQHF.

The chain is built from TRBV27 and TRBJ2-5; D unresolved. Trimming removed 3 bases from V and 4 bases from J, with 24 bases in between. The CDR3 length is 18 residues. In germline, CDR1 is MNHEY, CDR2 SMNVEV (reference sequence). The CDR3 DNA sequence: TGTGCCAGCAGTTTTATCGCGGTTGGAACAAGGGCCGGAGAGACCCAGTACTTC. Its translation: CASSFIAVGTRAGETQYF.

Only a few counts were recorded for this clonotype. The chain combines TRBV6-6 with TRBJ1-1; D is uncertain. Germline V CDR1 and CDR2: MNHNY, SVGAGI (reference sequence). V was pared by 6 bases and J by 1 base, with 12 bases between. The CDR3 has 14 residues. As DNA, the CDR3 is TGTGCCAGCAGCTCCGAGGTTGGGAACACTGAAGCTTTCTTT. As protein: CASSSEVGNTEAFF.

This clonotype was observed many times. The CDR3 reads CASSRDPSTDTQYF. CDR3 nucleotides: TGTGCCAGCAGCCGGGATCCCAGCACAGATACGCAGTATTTT. V and J are TRBV11-2 and TRBJ2-3, with a weak D call TRBD2 (5 bases). This CDR3 spans 14 amino acids. V lost 5 bases to trimming and J lost 0 bases, with 9 bases between them. Germline V gene lookup returns CDR1 SGHAT and CDR2 FQNNGV.

In this sample, this clonotype turned up many times. The chain couples TRBV7-2 to TRBJ1-4; no clear D. Looked up from germline, CDR1 is SGHTA and CDR2 is FQGNSA. The length of the CDR3 is 17 residues. The V gene lost 4 bases and the J gene lost 0 bases, with 15 bases spanning the gap. DNA of the CDR3: TGTGCCAGCAGCTCGTCGTCCCTGGCTGCAACTAATGAAAAACTGTTTTTT. It codes for CASSSSSLAATNEKLFF.

V is TRBV29-1 and J is TRBJ2-7; D is possibly TRBD1 or TRBD2 (6 bases each). The V gene's germline CDR1 is SQVTM and CDR2 ANQGSEA. V was shortened by 4 bases and J by 5 bases, with 15 bases between the two germline ends. CDR3 length: 13 residues. The CDR3: CSVGRGAKDEQYF. DNA of the CDR3: TGCAGCGTTGGGAGGGGGGCTAAAGACGAGCAGTACTTC.

This clonotype was recorded many times. The rearrangement links TRBV6-2 or TRBV6-3 to TRBJ2-7; D remains ambiguous. The CDR3 has 11 residues. The germline V gene has CDR1 MNHEY and CDR2 SVGEGT. The V end lost 5 bases, the J end lost 7 bases, and 9 bases lay between the germline ends. The CDR3 DNA reads as TGTGCCAGCAGTAACGGCCCTGAGCAGTACTTC. It translates to CASSNGPEQYF.

The V and J genes are TRBV2 and TRBJ1-2; TRBD1 might be the D (5 bases). The V end was cut by 6 bases, the J end by 4 bases, with 9 bases between. The CDR3 sequence is 12 residues long. The germline CDR1 and CDR2 sequences are SNHLY and FYNNEI. Here the CDR3 reads CASRQDRYGYTF. The CDR3 coding sequence is TGTGCCAGCAGACAGGATCGCTATGGCTACACCTTC. Full variable domain (remainder filled in from reference TRBV2 and TRBJ1-2): EPEVTQTPSHQVTQMGQEVILRCVPISNHLYFYWYRQILGQKVEFLVSFYNNEISEKSEIFDDQFSVERPDGSNFTLKIRSTKLEDSAMYFCASRQDRYGYTFGSGTRLTVV.

This clonotype has at least ten counts. The V gene is TRBV4-1, the J gene TRBJ2-1; D could derive from TRBD1 or TRBD2 (5 bases each). V was shortened by 0 bases and J by 3 bases, with 12 bases between the two germline ends. Germline loops: CDR1 MGHRA, CDR2 YSYEKL. The CDR3 spans 16 residues. The CDR3 is CASSQEWDGLYNEQFF. CDR3 DNA sequence: TGCGCCAGCAGCCAAGAGTGGGACGGGCTCTACAATGAGCAGTTCTTC.

In its sample, this clonotype was seen a few times. The V gene is TRBV4-2, the J gene TRBJ2-3; TRBD2 aligns across 9 bases. The V gene's germline CDR1 is LGHNA and CDR2 YNFKEQ. Germline trimming cut 1 base from V and 5 bases from J; bases unmatched to any gene: 13. The CDR3 is made up of 18 amino acids. The DNA of the CDR3 is TGTGCCAGCAGCCAAGGGTATCGGGCTAGCGGGGTAGTAGATACGCAGTATTTT. Translation: CASSQGYRASGVVDTQYF.

This clonotype was seen repeatedly, ten times or more. The chain couples TRBV18 to TRBJ1-1, with 9 positions matching TRBD1. Germline trimming cut 4 bases from V and 5 bases from J; bases unmatched to any gene: 5. The length of the CDR3 is 14 residues. Germline V gives CDR1 KGHSH, CDR2 LQKENI. In nucleotides, the CDR3 is TGTGCCAGCTCACAGGACAGGGGATGGACTGAAGCTTTCTTT. Residues: CASSQDRGWTEAFF.

The genes are TRBV20-1 and TRBJ2-6; the match to TRBD1 covers 9 bases. The V gene end was trimmed by 4 bases and the J gene end by 3 bases; junction bases not matched to a gene: 4. This CDR3 contains 15 residues. Germline values: CDR1 DFQATT, CDR2 SNEGSKA (reference sequence). The CDR3 DNA is TGCAGTGCTATTACAGGGGGCAGTGGGGCCAACGTCCTGACTTTC. It specifies CSAITGGSGANVLTF.

This chain joins TRBV20-1 and TRBJ1-1; no clear D. This CDR3 comprises 13 residues. V gave up 3 bases and J gave up 4 bases, with 12 bases separating them. Germline loops: CDR1 DFQATT, CDR2 SNEGSKA (reference sequence). CDR3: CSASINRATEAFF. The CDR3 DNA reads TGCAGTGCTAGCATCAACCGGGCCACTGAAGCTTTCTTT.

This clonotype showed up just a few times. This chain links TRBV6-5 with TRBJ1-1; TRBD1 matches 7 bases. V lost 6 bases and J lost 4; bases outside the gene matches: 8. There are 14 residues in the CDR3. Germline CDR1 is MNHEY and CDR2 is SVGAGI. This CDR3 is CASSKNRGSTEAFF. The CDR3 DNA sequence: TGTGCCAGCAGCAAAAACAGGGGAAGCACTGAAGCTTTCTTT.

The sample holds many counts of this clonotype. J is TRBJ1-6 and V is TRBV5-6; maybe TRBD1 (5 bases). V lost 4 bases and J lost 7, with 15 bases in between. The V gene's germline CDR1 is SGHDT and CDR2 YYEEEE. The CDR3 spans 15 residues. CDR3 in amino acids: CASSPPWGDNSPLHF. The DNA of the CDR3 is TGTGCCAGCAGCCCACCTTGGGGCGACAATTCACCCCTCCACTTT.

V and J are TRBV6-4 and TRBJ2-1; TRBD2 aligns across 7 bases. Losses at the gene ends were 5 bases for V and 6 bases for J; bases not matched to a gene: 10. The CDR3 length is 15 residues. From germline, CDR1 is MRHNA and CDR2 SNTAGT. CDR3 sequence reads: CASSPLAALFNEQFF. The CDR3 DNA reads as TGTGCCAGCAGTCCTCTAGCGGCCCTTTTCAATGAGCAGTTCTTC.

This clonotype has only a few counts. The chain couples TRBV15 to TRBJ1-4; D remains unclear. Deletions cut 0 bases from V and 5 bases from J, with 4 bases between. Germline V gene lookup returns CDR1 LNHNV and CDR2 YYDKDF (reference sequence). This CDR3 has 13 amino acids. The CDR3: CATSRDQNEKLFF. For the CDR3, the DNA is TGTGCCACCAGCAGAGATCAAAATGAAAAACTGTTTTTT.

In this sample, this clonotype turned up many times. The chain recombines TRBV28 with TRBJ2-2; no firm D call. With 7 bases removed from V and 2 bases from J, the gap between germline ends came to 8 bases. This CDR3 contains 13 residues. Germline lookup yields CDR1 MDHEN and CDR2 SYDVKM. For the CDR3, the DNA is TGTGCCAGCACTGCCGTCAACACCGGGGAGCTGTTTTTT. Protein: CASTAVNTGELFF. Variable domain in full (rest from reference TRBV28 and TRBJ2-2): DVKVTQSSRYLVKRTGEKVFLECVQDMDHENMFWYRQDPGLGLRLIYFSYDVKMKEKGDIPEGYSVSREKKERFSLILESASTNQTSMYLCASTAVNTGELFFGEGSRLTVL.

This clonotype rates as medium-sized (0.01 to 0.1%). The gene calls are TRBV6-2 or TRBV6-3 and TRBJ2-1, with a possible D match to TRBD1 (6 bases). Germline assignment: CDR1 MNHEY and CDR2 SVGEGT. The CDR3 extends over 15 amino acids. The V and J ends lost 5 bases and 4 bases respectively, with 15 bases between them. CDR3 nucleotides: TGTGCCAGCAGTGTGACAGGTGAGGGGTACAATGAGCAGTTCTTC. It translates to CASSVTGEGYNEQFF.

This clonotype has more than one count but fewer than ten. This chain links TRBV6-4 with TRBJ1-1; TRBD1 is a possible D gene (6 bases). The ends were cut back, 4 bases at V and 4 bases at J, with 13 bases in the middle. This CDR3 region has 14 residues. CDR1 MRHNA and CDR2 SNTAGT come from the germline V gene. CDR3 residues: CASSAQGLGTEAFF. The CDR3 nucleotides read TGTGCCAGCAGTGCTCAGGGGCTGGGCACTGAAGCTTTCTTT.

This chain uses TRBV7-2 with TRBJ2-1, with TRBD2 matching 9 bases. The CDR3 extends over 19 amino acids. Unmatched junction bases numbered 14, after V lost 5 bases and J lost 0 bases. CDR1 SGHTA and CDR2 FQGNSA come from the germline V gene. The CDR3 nucleotides are TGTGCCAGCAGCCCTTTGGGCGGGGGGGGTACTAGCTCCTACAATGAGCAGTTCTTC. It specifies CASSPLGGGGTSSYNEQFF. The variable domain in full, completed from reference TRBV7-2 and TRBJ2-1, reads GAGVSQSPSNKVTEKGKDVELRCDPISGHTALYWYRQSLGQGLEFLIYFQGNSAPDKSGLPSDRFSAERTGGSVSTLTIQRTQQEDSAVYLCASSPLGGGGTSSYNEQFFGPGTRLTVL.

This clonotype was counted a few times. V and J are TRBV25-1 and TRBJ2-3; 8 positions agree with TRBD2. The CDR3 has 14 residues. The germline V gene has CDR1 MGHDK and CDR2 SYGVNS. After removal of 9 bases from V and 2 bases from J, the junction contained 7 bases not matched to a gene. The CDR3 spells CARKAGVSTDTQYF. DNA of the CDR3: TGTGCCAGGAAAGCGGGGGTCTCCACAGATACGCAGTATTTT. Complete variable domain (other parts from reference TRBV25-1 and TRBJ2-3): EADIYQTPRYLVIGTGKKITLECSQTMGHDKMYWYQQDPGMELHLIHYSYGVNSTEKGDLSSESTVSRIRTEHFPLTLESARPSHTSQYLCARKAGVSTDTQYFGPGTRLTVL.

This clonotype has ten or more counts. This sequence joins TRBV28 and TRBJ1-5; D gene ambiguous. This CDR3 has 14 amino acids. V gave up 6 bases and J gave up 6 bases, with 15 bases separating them. Germline V gene lookup returns CDR1 MDHEN and CDR2 SYDVKM. As DNA, the CDR3 is TGTGCCAGCAGCGGCGGCCCGGCCTTTCAGCCCCAGCATTTT. Amino acids: CASSGGPAFQPQHF.